The rows below give T cell receptor beta chains drawn from one sample of a study of blood T cells in healthy people across ages. TCRdb re-analysed the 5' RACE reads in MiXCR, keeping a single row per CDR3 protein. The table has around 1.5 million distinct CDR3 sequences, 30% to 35% seen once; the top ten hold around 10%. Sequenced material: blood. Receptors originate from a woman aged 25 to 39 in good health. CDR3s include the opening cysteine and the closing phenylalanine or tryptophan. The D gene is left open where the match is weak. Size tells how often a clone was seen (once, few, many) or the class of an expanded clone, and some rows leave it out.

few	TRBV29-1	NA	TRBJ1-4	CSVEEGPNEGSEEKLFF	TGCAGCGTTGAAGAAGGGCCTAATGAGGGATCGGAGGAAAAACTGTTTTTT
NA	TRBV3-1	NA	TRBJ1-6	CASSQGQVNSPLHF	TGTGCCAGCAGCCAAGGGCAGGTTAATTCACCCCTCCACTTT
NA	TRBV7-9	NA	TRBJ2-1	CASAGILGLGDEQFF	TGTGCCAGCGCTGGGATCCTCGGCTTGGGGGATGAGCAGTTCTTC
few	TRBV27	NA	TRBJ1-6	CASSPWGRGDSPLHF	TGTGCCAGCAGCCCATGGGGCCGAGGAGATTCACCCCTCCACTTT
NA	TRBV29-1	NA	TRBJ1-2	CSVDPGDYGYTF	TGCAGCGTTGACCCAGGGGACTATGGCTACACCTTC
NA	TRBV29-1	TRBD1	TRBJ2-7	CSADRGHEQYF	TGCAGCGCGGACAGGGGGCACGAGCAGTACTTC
NA	TRBV3-1	NA	TRBJ2-5	CASSPGVFKTGQYF	TGTGCCAGCAGCCCGGGTGTTTTCAAAACCGGGCAGTACTTC
NA	TRBV3-1	NA	TRBJ2-7	CASSLLTNRNYEQYF	TGTGCCAGCAGCCTTCTGACAAATCGGAACTACGAGCAGTACTTC
once	TRBV5-1	NA	TRBJ1-2	CASSGGNCGYTF	TGCGCCAGCAGCGGGGGGAACTGTGGCTACACCTTC
NA	TRBV6-2/TRBV6-3	NA	TRBJ2-1	CASSYNGNEQFF	TGTGCCAGCAGTTACAACGGGAATGAGCAGTTCTTC
NA	TRBV4-1	TRBD2	TRBJ2-5	CASSPGTSGRGRETQYF	TGCGCCAGCAGCCCGGGGACTAGCGGGAGAGGGAGGGAGACCCAGTACTTC
NA	TRBV6-6	TRBD2	TRBJ2-1	CASSSPELAGTYNEQFF	TGTGCCAGCAGTTCCCCCGAGCTAGCGGGTACATACAATGAGCAGTTCTTC
NA	TRBV6-6	NA	TRBJ2-5	CASKTRLDPETQYF	TGTGCCAGCAAAACCCGACTAGACCCAGAGACCCAGTACTTC
NA	TRBV25-1	NA	TRBJ1-2	CASSESKTGCYGYTF	TGTGCCAGCAGTGAATCCAAGACAGGCTGCTATGGCTACACCTTC
NA	TRBV27	NA	TRBJ1-1	CASSLSKTAEAFF	TGTGCCAGCAGTTTATCGAAGACTGCTGAAGCTTTCTTT
NA	TRBV27	NA	TRBJ2-1	CASKGNSYNEQFF	TGTGCCAGCAAGGGGAATTCCTACAATGAGCAGTTCTTC
NA	TRBV6-4	NA	TRBJ2-3	CASSPGFLGDTQYF	TGTGCCAGCAGCCCTGGCTTCTTAGGAGATACGCAGTATTTT
NA	TRBV27	TRBD2	TRBJ2-1	CASSLSLAGSSVSNEQFF	TGTGCCAGCAGTTTGTCTCTAGCGGGAAGTTCGGTTAGTAATGAGCAGTTCTTC
few	TRBV3-1	TRBD1	TRBJ1-4	CASSNAGTGSEKLFF	TGTGCCAGCAGCAATGCCGGGACAGGGAGTGAAAAACTGTTTTTT
NA	TRBV27	NA	TRBJ2-7	CASSILTGYNEQYF	TGTGCCAGCAGTATACTGACAGGCTACAATGAGCAGTACTTC
NA	TRBV5-6	TRBD2	TRBJ2-7	CASSTGTSLYEQYF	TGTGCCAGCAGCACCGGGACTAGTCTGTACGAGCAGTACTTC
NA	TRBV10-3	TRBD2	TRBJ2-3	CAIKGSGGAPDTQYF	TGTGCCATCAAGGGCAGCGGGGGGGCCCCAGATACGCAGTATTTT
NA	TRBV6-6	NA	TRBJ1-1	CASSYEAMNTEAFF	TGTGCCAGCAGTTACGAGGCAATGAACACTGAAGCTTTCTTT
few	TRBV20-1	NA	TRBJ2-7	CSARVRQAGSLYEQYF	TGCAGTGCTAGAGTACGGCAGGCCGGGTCCCTCTACGAGCAGTACTTC
many	TRBV12-5	NA	TRBJ2-3	CASGLVLGSIDTQYF	TGTGCTAGTGGTTTGGTACTCGGGAGCATTGATACGCAGTATTTT
many	TRBV18	NA	TRBJ2-7	CASSSQVRGEQYF	TGTGCCAGCTCATCACAGGTCCGGGGGGAGCAGTACTTC
NA	TRBV20-1	TRBD1	TRBJ1-2	CSARDLETGLGYTF	TGCAGTGCTAGAGATCTAGAGACAGGGCTCGGCTACACCTTC
NA	TRBV7-9	NA	TRBJ1-4	CASSPQNREPRVQLFF	TGTGCCAGCAGCCCTCAGAACCGGGAGCCACGTGTCCAACTGTTTTTT
NA	TRBV20-1	NA	TRBJ2-3	CSARGQYLTDTQYF	TGCAGTGCTAGAGGACAGTACCTCACAGATACGCAGTATTTT
NA	TRBV30	NA	TRBJ2-3	CAWRRRDLLTDTQYF	TGTGCCTGGAGACGCCGGGACTTACTTACAGATACGCAGTATTTT
NA	TRBV7-3	NA	TRBJ2-2	CASSGQGGGQYTGELFF	TGTGCCAGCAGCGGACAAGGGGGGGGGCAATACACCGGGGAGCTGTTTTTT
NA	TRBV7-3	TRBD2	TRBJ2-1	CASNRLAGGSEQFF	TGTGCCAGCAACCGGCTAGCGGGAGGTAGTGAGCAGTTCTTC
NA	TRBV7-8	NA	TRBJ1-1	CASSFREDTEAFF	TGTGCCAGCAGCTTTAGGGAGGACACTGAAGCTTTCTTT
NA	TRBV9	NA	TRBJ2-2	CASSPTYGNSGTGELFF	TGTGCCAGCAGCCCAACATATGGTAATAGCGGCACCGGGGAGCTGTTTTTT
few	TRBV5-1	TRBD2	TRBJ2-1	CASSSRTSFYNEQFF	TGCGCCAGCAGCTCGCGGACTAGCTTCTACAATGAGCAGTTCTTC
few	TRBV4-2	NA	TRBJ2-7	CASSQDLAWGETHSYEQYF	TGTGCCAGCAGCCAAGATCTCGCTTGGGGGGAAACACACTCCTACGAGCAGTACTTC
few	TRBV7-2	TRBD2	TRBJ2-3	CASSFHGSGREDTQYF	TGTGCCAGCAGCTTCCATGGCAGCGGGAGGGAAGATACGCAGTATTTT
NA	TRBV5-4	TRBD2	TRBJ2-7	CASSWREHYEQYF	TGTGCCAGCAGCTGGCGGGAGCACTACGAGCAGTACTTC
NA	TRBV18	NA	TRBJ1-1	CASSPEVMNTEAFF	TGTGCCAGCTCTCCCGAGGTAATGAACACTGAAGCTTTCTTT
few	TRBV15	TRBD2	TRBJ2-1	CATSSPRLAGRYNEQFF	TGTGCCACCAGCAGCCCCCGACTAGCGGGGAGGTACAATGAGCAGTTCTTC
many	TRBV20-1	TRBD1	TRBJ2-7	CSARGRQGGGSEQYF	TGCAGTGCTAGAGGCCGACAGGGGGGCGGAAGCGAGCAGTACTTC
few	TRBV4-1	NA	TRBJ1-4	CASSQGPTVNEKLFF	TGCGCCAGCAGCCAAGGTCCAACTGTAAATGAAAAACTGTTTTTT
NA	TRBV6-6	TRBD2	TRBJ2-1	CASSYSGTSGFNEQFF	TGTGCCAGCAGTTACTCCGGGACTAGCGGGTTTAATGAGCAGTTCTTC